This TCR beta chain was documented in a study of regulatory T cells in long-lasting Graves disease. Study conclusions and caveats: Those with persistent disease had in common more public clonotypes (about 2,500) than new patients (about 970).

The time point here: persistent/refractory GD, antithyroid drugs over 5 years with positive TRAb. Extracted RNA from PBMCs served as the source of the TCR library. Graves' disease diagnosis used American Thyroid Association guidelines. In this sample, this clonotype turned up a few times. What it binds is unknown. The V gene lost 1 base and the J gene lost 3 bases, with 7 bases spanning the gap. The CDR3 extends over 13 amino acids. Germline V gene sequence: CDR1 LNHDA, CDR2 SQIVND (reference sequence). CDR3-region Arm-PCR and iRepertoire HTBI primers produced the TCR beta libraries. Original processing notes: The identification of approximately 62 TRBV and some 14 TRBJ segments was made across samples. MiXCR, run by TCRdb on the multiplex PCR reads, gives a single entry per CDR3 protein. V and J calls and clone size were set by TCRdb, not the authors. The profile shows approximately 380,000 distinct CDR3 sequences, about a fifth of them singletons.

Sequencing was performed on peripheral blood mononuclear cells (PBMCs), taken when the disease was refractory, from a patient treated with antithyroid drugs. The receptor was isolated from a female donor with Graves disease. The chain has TRBV19 and TRBJ2-7, with D uncertain. The CDR3 bases are TGTGCCAGTAGTATAGGGACGAACTACGAGCAGTACTTC. Translating gives CASSIGTNYEQYF.